The 5 T cell receptor beta chains presented below share a single source sample, sequenced in a study of tumor-infiltrating lymphocytes in primary liver carcinoma. Unsorted whole blood yielded the blood RNA, and germline DNA was also extracted. Constant-region priming of roughly 0.45 ug total RNA yielded TCR beta cDNA. Employing slightly modified ARM-PCR, three nested multiplex PCR rounds were run, and these gave rise to the TCR beta libraries. Forward primers for TRBV1-TRBV30 and a C-beta reverse primer served the first two PCR rounds, at roughly 10 cycles each. TCRdb ran MiXCR on the multiplex PCR reads and lists one entry per CDR3 protein. The profile covers a few hundred thousand distinct CDR3 sequences, with 50% to 75% appearing a single time and 15% to 20% taken by the ten largest. Sequencing input: peripheral blood. The receptors were sampled from a woman in her twenties or thirties with primary liver carcinoma and hepatitis B virus infection.

A remark on this clonotype: A much larger clone differs by one base, so this may be a read error. J is TRBJ1-5 and V is TRBV12-3 or TRBV12-4; D ambiguous. The length of the CDR3 is 12 residues. Trimming left V 6 bases short and J 6 bases short, with 9 bases between. The CDR3 region is CASSMSPQPQHF. For the CDR3, the DNA is TGTGCCAGCAGCATGTCTCCTCAGCCCCAGCATTTT.

Worth noting for this clonotype: Since no conserved phenylalanine or tryptophan closes the CDR3, a read error is the likely cause. The chain recombines TRBV30 with TRBJ2-7; 8 positions match TRBD1. This CDR3 is built from 15 residues. Germline values: CDR1 GTSNPN, CDR2 SVGIG (reference sequence). With V trimmed by 7 bases and J by 4 bases, 15 bases remained unmatched. CDR3 sequence reads: CAYTNRDRSIYEQYY. The CDR3, as DNA: TGTGCCTATACTAACCGGGACAGGAGTATTTACGAGCAGTACTAC.

Concerning this clonotype: Being one base from a much bigger clone, this may be a read error. The J gene is TRBJ2-2, the V gene TRBV11-3; D gene ambiguous. In germline, CDR1 is SGHNT, CDR2 YENEEA. The CDR3 is made up of 15 amino acids. The ends were cut back, 8 bases at V and 5 bases at J, with 18 bases in the middle. The CDR3 nucleotides read TGTGCCAGCGGCATCAACAGAGGATTGACCGGGGAGCTGTTTTTT. Translated, it gives CASGINRGLTGELFF.

Note on this clonotype: A much larger clone lies one base from this, so it may be a read error. The CDR3 does not end in the conserved phenylalanine or tryptophan, so this is likely a read error. This chain joins TRBV4-1 and TRBJ2-4; 7 positions agree with TRBD2. Trimming at V came to 3 bases and at J to 4 bases, leaving 6 bases not matched to a gene. The CDR3 totals 15 residues. From germline, CDR1 is MGHRA and CDR2 YSYEKL. CDR3: CASSHVAGFKNIQYS. In DNA, the CDR3 is TGCGCCAGCAGCCACGTAGCGGGTTTTAAAAACATTCAGTACTCC.

This clonotype has ten or more counts. The rearrangement links TRBV12-3 or TRBV12-4 to TRBJ2-7; 8 nucleotides agree with TRBD1. Trimming removed 5 bases from V and 2 bases from J; junction bases left unmatched: 5. The CDR3 is made up of 14 amino acids. CDR3 coding DNA: TGTGCCAGCAGTACCGGGACAGGACCCTACGAGCAGTACTTC. This sequence encodes CASSTGTGPYEQYF.